This TCR beta chain was identified during a study of T cell responses to AZD1222 COVID-19 vaccine. Study conclusions and caveats: Breadth and depth of Spike-specific TCRs rose after two AZD1222 doses. Among the donors, most were white British and more were female, and clonal diversity was possibly underestimated.

The CDR3 contains 14 residues. Trimming removed 4 bases from V and 6 bases from J, with 15 bases in between. Germline CDR1 is GTSNPN and CDR2 is SVGIG (reference sequence). Produced via immunoSEQ multiplex PCR; TCRdb's table is partial and in-frame only. The sample has more than 95,000 clones; around nine tenths are singletons. This clone was counted between two and nine times. Its antigen remains unidentified. The TCR sequence derives from an adult in good health. The chain couples TRBV30 to TRBJ2-2; weak D call: TRBD2 (6 bases). Sequenced material: peripheral blood, taken on day 0 of AZD1222 vaccination. The CDR3 region is CAWIEAGRSGELFF. CDR3 bases: TGTGCCTGGATCGAGGCAGGGAGGTCCGGGGAGCTGTTTTTT.